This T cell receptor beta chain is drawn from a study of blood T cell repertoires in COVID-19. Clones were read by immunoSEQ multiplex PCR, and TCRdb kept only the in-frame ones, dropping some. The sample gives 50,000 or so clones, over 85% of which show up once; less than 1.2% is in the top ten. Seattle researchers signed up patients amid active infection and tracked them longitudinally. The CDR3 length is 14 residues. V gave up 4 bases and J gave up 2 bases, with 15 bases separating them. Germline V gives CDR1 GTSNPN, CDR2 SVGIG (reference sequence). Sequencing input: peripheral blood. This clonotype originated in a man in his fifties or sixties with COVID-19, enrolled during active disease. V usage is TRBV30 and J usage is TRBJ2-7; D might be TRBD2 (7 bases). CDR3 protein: CAWKRGAITYEQYF. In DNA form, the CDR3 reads TGTGCCTGGAAACGGGGGGCCATAACCTACGAGCAGTACTTC.